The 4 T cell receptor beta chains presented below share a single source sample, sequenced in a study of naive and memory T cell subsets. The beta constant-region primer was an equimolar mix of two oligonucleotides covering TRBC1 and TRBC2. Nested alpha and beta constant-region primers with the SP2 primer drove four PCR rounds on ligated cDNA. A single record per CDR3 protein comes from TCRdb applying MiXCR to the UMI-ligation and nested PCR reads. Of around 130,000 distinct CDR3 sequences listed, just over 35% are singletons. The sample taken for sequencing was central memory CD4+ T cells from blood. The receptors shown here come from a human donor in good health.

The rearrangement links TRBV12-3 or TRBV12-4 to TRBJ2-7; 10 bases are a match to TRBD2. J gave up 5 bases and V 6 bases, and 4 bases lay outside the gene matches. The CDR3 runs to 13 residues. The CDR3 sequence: CASRVAGGHEQYF. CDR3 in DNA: TGTGCCAGCAGAGTAGCGGGAGGTCACGAGCAGTACTTC.

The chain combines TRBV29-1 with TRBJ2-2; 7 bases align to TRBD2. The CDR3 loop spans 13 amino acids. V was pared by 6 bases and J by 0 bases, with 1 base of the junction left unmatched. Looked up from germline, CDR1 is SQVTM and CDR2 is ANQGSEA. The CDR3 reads CSVSGTNTGELFF. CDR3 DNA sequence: TGCAGCGTAAGCGGGACGAACACCGGGGAGCTGTTTTTT.

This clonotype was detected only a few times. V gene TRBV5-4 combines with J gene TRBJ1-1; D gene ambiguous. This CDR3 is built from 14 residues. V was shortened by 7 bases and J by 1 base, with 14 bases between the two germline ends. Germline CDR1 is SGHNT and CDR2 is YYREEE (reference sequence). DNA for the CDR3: TGTGCCAGCGGAAGACCGAAAACGAACACTGAAGCTTTCTTT. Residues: CASGRPKTNTEAFF.

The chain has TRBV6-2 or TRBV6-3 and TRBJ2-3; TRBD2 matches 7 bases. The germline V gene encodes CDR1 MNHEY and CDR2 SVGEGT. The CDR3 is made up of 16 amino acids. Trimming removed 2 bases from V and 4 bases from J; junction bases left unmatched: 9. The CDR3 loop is CASSYVGRASADTQYF. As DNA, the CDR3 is TGTGCCAGCAGTTACGTTGGGAGGGCCAGCGCAGATACGCAGTATTTT.